The 23 T cell receptor beta chains below were found in one sample sequenced in a study of T cell responses to AZD1222 COVID-19 vaccine. The method was immunoSEQ multiplex PCR; TCRdb's version includes in-frame clones alone and lacks a portion of them. The table records roughly 120,000 clones, approximately 93% of them present only once. Sample: peripheral blood, taken on day 0 of AZD1222 vaccination. The receptors were gathered from an adult in good health.

This chain links TRBV30 with TRBJ2-3; D ambiguous. Trimming removed 0 bases from V and 2 bases from J, with 3 bases in between. Looked up from germline, CDR1 is GTSNPN and CDR2 is SVGIG (reference sequence). This CDR3 region has 12 residues. DNA of the CDR3: TGTGCCTGGAGTGTGATCACAGATACGCAGTATTTT. Translating it yields CAWSVITDTQYF.

The chain has TRBV6-5 and TRBJ2-3, with TRBD2 matching 7 bases. The CDR3 has 12 amino acids. Germline assignment: CDR1 MNHEY and CDR2 SVGAGI. V trimming: 6 bases; J trimming: 4 bases; junction bases outside the gene matches: 1. The CDR3 sequence: CASRAGSDTQYF. The CDR3 region has the DNA TGTGCCAGCAGAGCGGGATCAGATACGCAGTATTTT.

The chain has TRBV6-5 and TRBJ1-3, with D possibly being TRBD1 (5 bases). V was clipped by 2 bases and J by 2 bases, with 10 bases between them. Germline-derived CDR1 and CDR2 are MNHEY and SVGAGI. This CDR3 is built from 15 residues. CDR3 amino acids: CASSYGAMAGNTIYF. The CDR3 DNA reads as TGTGCCAGCAGTTACGGGGCAATGGCTGGAAACACCATATATTTT.

This sequence joins TRBV10-2 and TRBJ1-1; weak D call: TRBD1 (5 bases). CDR1 and CDR2 from the germline V gene are WSHSY and SAAADI. Trimming stripped 5 bases from V and 13 bases from J, with 14 bases between. This CDR3 is 11 amino acids long. CDR3: CASSPGGFVFF. The CDR3 region has the DNA TGCGCCAGCAGTCCCGGGGGTTTTGTTTTCTTT.

This rearrangement joins TRBV5-1 to TRBJ2-2, with D uncertain. The ends were cut back, 4 bases at V and 1 base at J, with 11 bases in the middle. CDR3 size: 15 residues. Germline V CDR1 and CDR2: SGHRS, YFSETQ. The CDR3: CASSEGPGNTGELFF. The DNA of the CDR3 is TGCGCCAGCAGCGAAGGCCCAGGGAACACCGGGGAGCTGTTTTTT.

The chain couples TRBV6-5 to TRBJ2-1, with a tentative D call TRBD2 (6 bases). V lost 4 bases and J lost 0, with 13 bases in between. The germline V gene encodes CDR1 MNHEY and CDR2 SVGAGI. CDR3 length: 16 residues. The CDR3 nucleotides read TGTGCCAGCAGTTTATTCGTAGCGGCCTCCTACAATGAGCAGTTCTTC. Translation gives CASSLFVAASYNEQFF.

The table lists this clone with a count of one. The DNA of the CDR3 is TGCGCCAGCAGTGGACCCTTTAAACCGGGACAAAGGGTGCAGCAGTTCTTC. Protein sequence: CASSGPFKPGQRVQQFF. The rearrangement joins TRBV10-1 to TRBJ2-1, with D possibly matching TRBD1 (6 bases). Germline V gives CDR1 WNHNN, CDR2 SYGVQD (reference sequence). V lost 4 bases and J lost 11, with 27 bases in between. CDR3 size: 17 residues.

The chain combines TRBV12-3 or TRBV12-4 with TRBJ2-3; D remains ambiguous. Trimming stripped 6 bases from V and 5 bases from J, with 9 bases between. The CDR3 runs to 12 residues. CDR3: CASSTRGDTQYF. In DNA form, the CDR3 reads TGTGCCAGCAGCACGCGCGGAGATACGCAGTATTTT.

There are a few counts of this clone. The chain employs TRBV13 and TRBJ2-1; D unresolved. Trimming pared 0 bases from V and 8 bases from J, leaving 14 bases between. Germline V CDR1 and CDR2: PRHDT, FYEKMQ (reference sequence). This CDR3 is built from 15 residues. The CDR3 DNA reads TGTGCCAGCAGCTTAGGACGAGGTATCATCCATGAGCAGTTCTTC. The encoded protein is CASSLGRGIIHEQFF.

CDR3 protein: CASSLSDEAGTGLDQPQHF. CDR3 sequence (DNA): TGTGCCAGCAGCTTAAGCGATGAGGCTGGGACAGGGTTGGATCAGCCCCAGCATTTT. The chain employs TRBV11-2 and TRBJ1-5; 9 bases line up with TRBD1. V shed 2 bases and J 5 bases; nucleotides not matched to a gene: 16. The CDR3 consists of 19 residues. Germline V gives CDR1 SGHAT, CDR2 FQNNGV.

The chain uses TRBV27 and TRBJ2-7, with 13 positions matching TRBD2. The CDR3 has 17 residues. V gave up 6 bases and J gave up 7 bases; unmatched junction bases: 15. Germline lookup yields CDR1 MNHEY and CDR2 SMNVEV (reference sequence). This CDR3 is CASRPPFGTSGDQEQYF. The CDR3 DNA is TGTGCCAGCAGGCCACCTTTTGGGACTAGCGGGGATCAGGAGCAGTACTTC.

The genes are TRBV5-5 and TRBJ2-1, with 8 bases lining up with TRBD1. J gave up 7 bases and V 5 bases, and 14 bases lay outside the gene matches. The CDR3 sequence is 16 residues long. The germline CDR1 and CDR2 sequences are SGHKS and YYEKEE (reference sequence). The CDR3 DNA sequence: TGTGCCAGCAGGCAAGCAGGGGGCCCTGGGCGGAATGAGCAGTTCTTC. Translated, it gives CASRQAGGPGRNEQFF.

V is TRBV9 and J is TRBJ2-1; 8 bases map to TRBD2. From germline, CDR1 is SGDLS and CDR2 YYNGEE. Trimming cost V 4 bases and J 3 bases; bases outside gene matches: 9. CDR3 length: 16 residues. The CDR3 reads CASSPRVAGYYNEQFF. As DNA, the CDR3 is TGTGCCAGCAGCCCCCGGGTAGCGGGATACTACAATGAGCAGTTCTTC.

V is TRBV28 and J is TRBJ1-4, with D tentatively TRBD1 (5 bases). V shed 6 bases and J shed 10 bases, with 21 bases lying between them. The CDR3 is 15 residues long. CDR1 and CDR2 (germline): MDHEN, SYDVKM. The CDR3 sequence: CASSPRGRAVGKLFF. The CDR3 nucleotides read TGTGCCAGCAGCCCAAGGGGCAGGGCAGTCGGAAAACTGTTTTTT.

The J gene is TRBJ2-1, the V gene TRBV6-2 or TRBV6-3; 7 positions match TRBD2. The CDR3 contains 16 residues. Per germline, CDR1 MNHEY and CDR2 SVGEGT. V shed 2 bases and J 7 bases; nucleotides not matched to a gene: 11. This CDR3 reads CASSYGVGGPMNEQFF. The CDR3, as DNA: TGTGCCAGCAGTTACGGTGTGGGAGGGCCAATGAATGAGCAGTTCTTC.

V and J are TRBV11-3 and TRBJ2-1, with D possibly being TRBD1 or TRBD2 (6 bases each). The CDR3 runs 15 residues. V was pared by 5 bases and J by 10 bases, with 21 bases between. Germline CDR1 reads SGHNT; CDR2 reads YENEEA. CDR3 bases: TGTGCCAGCAGCCCCGATATGGGGGGCCAGGGAGAGCAGTTCTTC. Its protein product is CASSPDMGGQGEQFF.

The chain uses TRBV6-5 and TRBJ2-1; D is undetermined. The CDR3 is 14 residues long. The V end lost 0 bases, the J end lost 6 bases, and 9 bases lay between the germline ends. Germline values: CDR1 MNHEY, CDR2 SVGAGI. CDR3 nucleotide sequence: TGTGCCAGCAGTTACTCAAGCAGGAGCAATGAGCAGTTCTTC. Protein product: CASSYSSRSNEQFF.

The CDR3 sequence is CASSYPGLAYNEQFF. The CDR3, as DNA: TGTGCCAGCTCATACCCGGGACTAGCGTACAATGAGCAGTTCTTC. The J gene is TRBJ2-1, the V gene TRBV18; 10 bases match TRBD2. After removal of 5 bases from V and 4 bases from J, the junction contained 5 bases not matched to a gene. Germline V gene lookup returns CDR1 KGHSH and CDR2 LQKENI. CDR3 length equals 15 residues.

This chain links TRBV29-1 with TRBJ2-1; D not certain. Trimming stripped 4 bases from V and 4 bases from J, with 11 bases between. CDR1 and CDR2 (germline): SQVTM, ANQGSEA. The CDR3 spans 13 residues. The chain's CDR3 is CSVGLVDYNEQFF. DNA of the CDR3: TGCAGCGTTGGCCTTGTAGATTACAATGAGCAGTTCTTC.

The chain uses TRBV7-9 and TRBJ2-1; D is possibly TRBD1 (6 bases). This CDR3 has 14 amino acids. The V end lost 6 bases, the J end lost 5 bases, and 14 bases lay between the germline ends. CDR1 is SEHNR and CDR2 is FQNEAQ in the germline V gene (reference sequence). CDR3 nucleotides: TGTGCCAGCAGGCCCCCCTACAGGGACAATGAGCAGTTCTTC. It is translated as CASRPPYRDNEQFF.

The V gene is TRBV18, the J gene TRBJ2-5; 8 bases fit TRBD2. The CDR3 is 12 amino acids. After removal of 6 bases from V and 5 bases from J, the junction contained 2 bases not matched to a gene. The germline CDR1 and CDR2 sequences are KGHSH and LQKENI. Here the CDR3 reads CASSSGGETQYF. CDR3 DNA sequence: TGTGCCAGCTCCTCGGGAGGGGAGACCCAGTACTTC. The whole variable domain, remainder taken from reference TRBV18 and TRBJ2-5, is NAGVMQNPRHLVRRRGQEARLRCSPMKGHSHVYWYRQLPEEGLKFMVYLQKENIIDESGMPKERFSAEFPKEGPSILRIQQVVRGDSAAYFCASSSGGETQYFGPGTRLLVL.

The chain couples TRBV4-1 to TRBJ1-5, with TRBD1 identical over 9 bases. The CDR3 is 16 residues long. Germline V gene data show CDR1 as MGHRA and CDR2 as YSYEKL. After removal of 1 base from V and 7 bases from J, the junction contained 8 bases not matched to a gene. CDR3 protein: CASSQVRDRVGQPQHF. In DNA, the CDR3 is TGCGCCAGCAGCCAAGTGCGGGACAGGGTCGGGCAGCCCCAGCATTTT.

This sequence joins TRBV11-2 and TRBJ1-5, with D perhaps matching TRBD1 (5 bases). The CDR3 is 17 residues long. CDR1 is SGHAT and CDR2 is FQNNGV in the germline V gene. Trimming took off 1 base at V and 0 bases at J, with 13 bases between the two ends. CDR3: CASSLGGWGDSNQPQHF. In DNA, the CDR3 is TGTGCCAGCAGCTTAGGGGGCTGGGGGGATAGCAATCAGCCCCAGCATTTT.